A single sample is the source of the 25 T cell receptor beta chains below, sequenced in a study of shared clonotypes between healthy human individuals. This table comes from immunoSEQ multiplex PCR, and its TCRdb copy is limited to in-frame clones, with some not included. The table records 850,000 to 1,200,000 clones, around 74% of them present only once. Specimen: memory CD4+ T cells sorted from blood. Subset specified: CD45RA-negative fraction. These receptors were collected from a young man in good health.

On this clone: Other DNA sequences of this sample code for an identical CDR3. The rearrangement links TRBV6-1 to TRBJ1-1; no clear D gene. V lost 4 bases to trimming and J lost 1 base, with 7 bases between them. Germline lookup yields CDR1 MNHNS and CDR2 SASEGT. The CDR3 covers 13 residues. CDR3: CASSVQSNTEAFF. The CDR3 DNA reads TGTGCCAGCAGTGTCCAGTCGAACACTGAAGCTTTCTTT.

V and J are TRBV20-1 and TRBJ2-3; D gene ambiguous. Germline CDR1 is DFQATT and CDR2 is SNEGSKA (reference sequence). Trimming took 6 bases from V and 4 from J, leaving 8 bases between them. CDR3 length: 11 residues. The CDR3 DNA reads TGCAGTGCCGTACGAGCAGATACGCAGTATTTT. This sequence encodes CSAVRADTQYF.

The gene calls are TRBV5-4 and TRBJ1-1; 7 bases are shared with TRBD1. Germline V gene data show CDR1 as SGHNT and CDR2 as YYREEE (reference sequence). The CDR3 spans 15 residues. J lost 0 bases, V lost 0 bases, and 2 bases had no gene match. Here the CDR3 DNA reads TGTGCCAGCAGCTTGGCAGGGGGGATGAACACTGAAGCTTTCTTT. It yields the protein CASSLAGGMNTEAFF. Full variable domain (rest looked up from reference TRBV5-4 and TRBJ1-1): ETGVTQSPTHLIKTRGQQVTLRCSSQSGHNTVSWYQQALGQGPQFIFQYYREEENGRGNFPPRFSGLQFPNYSSELNVNALELDDSALYLCASSLAGGMNTEAFFGQGTRLTVV.

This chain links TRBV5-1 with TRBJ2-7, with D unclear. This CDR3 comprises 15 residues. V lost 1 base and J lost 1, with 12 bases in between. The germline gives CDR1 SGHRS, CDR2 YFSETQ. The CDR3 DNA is TGCGCCAGCAGCTTGAGTCAGCCCGGGTCCTACGAGCAGTACTTC. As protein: CASSLSQPGSYEQYF.

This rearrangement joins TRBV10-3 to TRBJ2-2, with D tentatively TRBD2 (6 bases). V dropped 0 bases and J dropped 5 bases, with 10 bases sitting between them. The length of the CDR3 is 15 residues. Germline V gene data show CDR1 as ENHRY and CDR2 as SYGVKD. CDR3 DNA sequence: TGTGCCATCAGTGAGTCGGGCGGGGATACCGGGGAGCTGTTTTTT. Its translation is CAISESGGDTGELFF.

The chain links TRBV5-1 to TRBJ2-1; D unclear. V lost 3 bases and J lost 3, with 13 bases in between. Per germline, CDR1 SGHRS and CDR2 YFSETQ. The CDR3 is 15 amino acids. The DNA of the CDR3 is TGCGCCAGCAGCTCTATAGCCGGATTCTACAATGAGCAGTTCTTC. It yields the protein CASSSIAGFYNEQFF. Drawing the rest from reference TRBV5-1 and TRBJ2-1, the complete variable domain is KAGVTQTPRYLIKTRGQQVTLSCSPISGHRSVSWYQQTPGQGLQFLFEYFSETQRNKGNFPGRFSGRQFSNSRSEMNVSTLELGDSALYLCASSSIAGFYNEQFFGPGTRLTVL.

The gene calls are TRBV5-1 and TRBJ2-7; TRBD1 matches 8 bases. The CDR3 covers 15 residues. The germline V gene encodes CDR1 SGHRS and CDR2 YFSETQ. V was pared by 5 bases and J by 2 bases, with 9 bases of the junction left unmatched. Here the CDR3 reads CASSPSGGLAYEQYF. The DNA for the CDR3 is TGCGCCAGCAGTCCCTCAGGGGGCCTCGCCTACGAGCAGTACTTC.

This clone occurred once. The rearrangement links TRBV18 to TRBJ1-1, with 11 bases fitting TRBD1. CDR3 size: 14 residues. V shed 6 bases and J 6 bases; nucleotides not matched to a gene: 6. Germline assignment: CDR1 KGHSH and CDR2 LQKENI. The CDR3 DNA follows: TGTGCCAGCTCCCGGGACAGGGGGAGGGCTGAAGCTTTCTTT. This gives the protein CASSRDRGRAEAFF.

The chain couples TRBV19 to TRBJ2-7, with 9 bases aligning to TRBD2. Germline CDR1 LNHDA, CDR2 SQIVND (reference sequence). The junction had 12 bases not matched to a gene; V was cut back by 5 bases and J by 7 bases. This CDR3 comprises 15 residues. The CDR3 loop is CASSPRTSAFVEQYF. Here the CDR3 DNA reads TGTGCCAGTAGTCCCCGGACTAGCGCCTTTGTTGAGCAGTACTTC.

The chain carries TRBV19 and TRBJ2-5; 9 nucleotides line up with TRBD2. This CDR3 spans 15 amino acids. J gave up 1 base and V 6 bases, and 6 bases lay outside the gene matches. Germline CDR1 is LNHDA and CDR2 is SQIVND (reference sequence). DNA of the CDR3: TGTGCCAGTAGATCCAGCGGGGGGTCCCAAGAGACCCAGTACTTC. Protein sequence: CASRSSGGSQETQYF. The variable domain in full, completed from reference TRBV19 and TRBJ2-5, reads DGGITQSPKYLFRKEGQNVTLSCEQNLNHDAMYWYRQDPGQGLRLIYYSQIVNDFQKGDIAEGYSVSREKKESFPLTVTSAQKNPTAFYLCASRSSGGSQETQYFGPGTRLLVL.

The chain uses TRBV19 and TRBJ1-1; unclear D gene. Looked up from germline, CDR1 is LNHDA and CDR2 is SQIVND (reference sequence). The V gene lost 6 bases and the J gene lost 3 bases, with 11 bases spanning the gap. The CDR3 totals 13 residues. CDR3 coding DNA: TGTGCCAGTAGGATCGGACGGGACACTGAAGCTTTCTTT. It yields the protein CASRIGRDTEAFF.

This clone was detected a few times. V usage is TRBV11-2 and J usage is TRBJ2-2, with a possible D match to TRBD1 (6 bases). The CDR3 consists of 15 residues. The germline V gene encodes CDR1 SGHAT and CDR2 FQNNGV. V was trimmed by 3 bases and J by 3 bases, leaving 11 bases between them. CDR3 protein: CASSFLGADTGELFF. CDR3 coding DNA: TGTGCCAGCAGCTTTCTGGGGGCGGACACCGGGGAGCTGTTTTTT.

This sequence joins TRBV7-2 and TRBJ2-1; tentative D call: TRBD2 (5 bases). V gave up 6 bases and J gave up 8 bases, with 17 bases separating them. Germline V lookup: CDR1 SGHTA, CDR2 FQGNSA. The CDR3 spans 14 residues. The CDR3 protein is CASRPIAGSHEQFF. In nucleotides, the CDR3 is TGTGCCAGCAGACCCATCGCGGGTTCCCATGAGCAGTTCTTC.

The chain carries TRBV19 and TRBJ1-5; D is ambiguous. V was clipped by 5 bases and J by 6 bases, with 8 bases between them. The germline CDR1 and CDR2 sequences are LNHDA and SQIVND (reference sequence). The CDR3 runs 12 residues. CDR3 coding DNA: TGTGCCAGTAGTTCCGCGTTTCAGCCCCAGCATTTT. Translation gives CASSSAFQPQHF.

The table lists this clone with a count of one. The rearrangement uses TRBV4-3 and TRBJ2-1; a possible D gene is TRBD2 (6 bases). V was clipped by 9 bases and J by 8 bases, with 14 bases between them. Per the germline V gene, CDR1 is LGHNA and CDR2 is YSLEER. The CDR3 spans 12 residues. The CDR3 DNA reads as TGCGCCAGGATGGGGGAGCGGGATGAGCAGTTCTTC. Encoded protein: CARMGERDEQFF.

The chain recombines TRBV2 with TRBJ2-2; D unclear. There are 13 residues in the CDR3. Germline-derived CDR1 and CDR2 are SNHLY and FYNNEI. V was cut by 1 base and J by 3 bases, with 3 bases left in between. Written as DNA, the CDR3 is TGTGCCAGCAGTGAAGAGCACACCGGGGAGCTGTTTTTT. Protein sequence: CASSEEHTGELFF.

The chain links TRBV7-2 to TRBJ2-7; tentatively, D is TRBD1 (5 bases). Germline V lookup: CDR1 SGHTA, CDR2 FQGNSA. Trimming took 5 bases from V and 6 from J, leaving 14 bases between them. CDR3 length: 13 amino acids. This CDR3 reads CASSNSLRGEQYF. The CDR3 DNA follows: TGTGCCAGCAGCAACAGTCTAAGGGGCGAGCAGTACTTC.

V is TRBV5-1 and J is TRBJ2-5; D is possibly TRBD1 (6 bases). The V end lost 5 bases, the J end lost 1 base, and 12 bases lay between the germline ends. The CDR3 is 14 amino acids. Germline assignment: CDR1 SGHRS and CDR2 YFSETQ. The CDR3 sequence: CASRGARGQETQYF. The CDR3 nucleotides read TGCGCCAGCAGGGGGGCCAGGGGCCAAGAGACCCAGTACTTC.

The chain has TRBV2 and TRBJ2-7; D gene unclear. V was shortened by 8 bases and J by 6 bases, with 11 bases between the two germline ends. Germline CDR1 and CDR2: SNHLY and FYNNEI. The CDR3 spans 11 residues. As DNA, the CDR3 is TGTGCCAGCGGGATAGCTGGCGAGCAGTACTTC. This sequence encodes CASGIAGEQYF.

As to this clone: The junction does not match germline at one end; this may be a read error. The CDR3 DNA reads as TGTGCCAGCACCCCAGGGGGAGCCCTCTCCCATAATTCACCCCTCCACTTT. This translates into CASTPGGALSHNSPLHF. This chain connects TRBV5-5 to TRBJ1-6, with 7 bases that match TRBD1. Germline CDR1 and CDR2: SGHKS and YYEKEE (reference sequence). The CDR3 has 17 amino acids.

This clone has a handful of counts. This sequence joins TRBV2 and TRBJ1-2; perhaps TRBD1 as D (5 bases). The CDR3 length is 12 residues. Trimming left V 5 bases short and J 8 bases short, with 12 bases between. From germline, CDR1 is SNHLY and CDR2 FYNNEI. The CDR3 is CASSRDLWGYTF. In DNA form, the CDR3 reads TGTGCCAGCAGTAGGGACCTCTGGGGCTACACCTTC.

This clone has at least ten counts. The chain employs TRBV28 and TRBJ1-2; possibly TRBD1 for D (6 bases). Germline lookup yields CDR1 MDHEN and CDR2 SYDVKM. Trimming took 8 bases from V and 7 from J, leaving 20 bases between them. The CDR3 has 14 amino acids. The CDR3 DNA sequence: TGTGCCAGCGGCGCCGGGGGGCGGTGGGGTGGCTACACCTTC. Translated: CASGAGGRWGGYTF.

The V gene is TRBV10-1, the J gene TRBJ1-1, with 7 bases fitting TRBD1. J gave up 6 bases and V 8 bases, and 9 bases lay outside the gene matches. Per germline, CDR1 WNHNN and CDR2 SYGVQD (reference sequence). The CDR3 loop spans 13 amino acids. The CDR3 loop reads CASSPTGSAEAFF. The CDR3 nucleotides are TGCGCCAGCTCCCCGACAGGGTCGGCTGAAGCTTTCTTT.

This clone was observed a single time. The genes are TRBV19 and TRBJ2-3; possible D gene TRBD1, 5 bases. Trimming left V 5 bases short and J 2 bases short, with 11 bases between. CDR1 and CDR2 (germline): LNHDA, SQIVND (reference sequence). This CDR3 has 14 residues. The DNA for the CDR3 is TGTGCCAGTAGTTCCAGGGTCCCCACAGATACGCAGTATTTT. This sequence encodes CASSSRVPTDTQYF.

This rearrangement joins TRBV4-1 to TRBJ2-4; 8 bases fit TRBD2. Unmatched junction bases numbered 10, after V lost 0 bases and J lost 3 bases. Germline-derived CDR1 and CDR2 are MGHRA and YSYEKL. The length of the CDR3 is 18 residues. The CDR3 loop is CASSQERGAGVVKNIQYF. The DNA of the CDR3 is TGCGCCAGCAGCCAAGAGAGGGGAGCGGGAGTGGTCAAAAACATTCAGTACTTC.